The 16 T cell receptor beta chains below all came from one sample that was sequenced in a study of T cells in tuberculosis. Assay: immunoSEQ multiplex PCR; the TCRdb copy retains only in-frame clones and omits some. The sample holds 54,000 or so clones, roughly 79% seen once. Thawed, overnight-rested PBMC were stained with GMM-loaded CD1B tetramer, viability dye and anti-CD3, then sorted. The CD1B tetramers carried C32 glucose monomycolate purified from Rhodococcus equi. The source material was CD1b-GMM tetramer-negative cells sorted from PBMCs. Receptor source: an adult woman with latent tuberculosis.

The CDR3 DNA reads as TGTGCCAGTGGGCACACGGGGGGCGCGAATCAGCCCCAGCATTTT. Its protein is CASGHTGGANQPQHF. The chain joins TRBV19 to TRBJ1-5; D is perhaps TRBD1 (6 bases). V dropped 8 bases and J dropped 4 bases, with 18 bases sitting between them. In germline, CDR1 is LNHDA, CDR2 SQIVND (reference sequence). The CDR3 sequence is 15 residues long.

About this clone itself: This CDR3 is also generated by other DNA sequences in the sample. The rearrangement links TRBV7-3 to TRBJ2-3; TRBD2 matches at 9 bases. CDR3 size: 18 residues. Germline trimming cut 0 bases from V and 0 bases from J; bases unmatched to any gene: 7. Germline CDR1 and CDR2: SGHTA and FQGTGA. The CDR3 nucleotides read TGTGCCAGCAGCTTAACTAGCGGGGGTTCTCCTAGCACAGATACGCAGTATTTT. The encoded protein is CASSLTSGGSPSTDTQYF.

CDR3 in amino acids: CASSLMAGAETQYF. The DNA for the CDR3 is TGTGCCAGCAGCTTAATGGCAGGGGCAGAGACCCAGTACTTC. J is TRBJ2-5 and V is TRBV7-9; TRBD1 might be the D (6 bases). This CDR3 spans 14 amino acids. In germline, CDR1 is SEHNR, CDR2 FQNEAQ (reference sequence). V lost 2 bases to trimming and J lost 4 bases, with 11 bases between them.

V gene TRBV29-1 combines with J gene TRBJ1-1; TRBD1 might be the D (5 bases). Trimming removed 3 bases at V and 0 bases at J, with 14 bases between. Germline CDR1 and CDR2: SQVTM and ANQGSEA. The CDR3 covers 15 residues. The CDR3 nucleotides read TGCAGCGTTGATGGAAGGGGTGGCATGAACACTGAAGCTTTCTTT. Translating it yields CSVDGRGGMNTEAFF.

Remarks on this clone: A read error may produce the germline difference seen at one junction end. In the same sample, other DNA sequences code for this CDR3. The chain is built from TRBV11-2 and TRBJ1-1; no definite D call. Germline V gene sequence: CDR1 SGHAT, CDR2 FQNNGV. The CDR3 length is 13 residues. The CDR3 DNA follows: TGCGCCAGCAGCTTACCTCCGACATCCGTGGCTTTCTTT. Residues: CASSLPPTSVAFF.

The genes are TRBV7-8 and TRBJ1-1; TRBD1 matches 9 bases. This CDR3 has 15 amino acids. V lost 6 bases to trimming and J lost 1 base; unmatched junction nucleotides: 6. From germline, CDR1 is SGHVS and CDR2 FQNEAQ. CDR3 region: CASRGVQGANTEAFF. CDR3 coding DNA: TGTGCCAGCAGGGGAGTACAGGGGGCGAACACTGAAGCTTTCTTT.

This rearrangement joins TRBV5-1 to TRBJ2-3, with a tentative D call TRBD1 (7 bases). This CDR3 has 14 amino acids. Germline V gene data show CDR1 as SGHRS and CDR2 as YFSETQ. V dropped 10 bases and J dropped 0 bases, with 15 bases sitting between them. The CDR3 reads CASGGGSSTDTQYF. The CDR3 DNA follows: TGCGCCTCCGGAGGGGGCAGTAGCACAGATACGCAGTATTTT.

The chain is built from TRBV10-3 and TRBJ1-5; 11 bases match TRBD1. Germline values: CDR1 ENHRY, CDR2 SYGVKD. The CDR3 length is 15 residues. The V and J ends lost 3 bases and 10 bases, in that order; junction bases with no gene match: 8. CDR3 amino acids: CAISDTDRGRLPQHF. CDR3 DNA sequence: TGTGCCATCAGTGACACGGACAGGGGGCGCTTACCCCAGCATTTT.

CDR3 sequence (DNA): TGTGCCAGTAGTGGGGGGACGGGGGGATGGAGTCAGCCCCAGCATTTT. Translation gives CASSGGTGGWSQPQHF. The chain carries TRBV19 and TRBJ1-5, with D tentatively TRBD1 (5 bases). This CDR3 comprises 16 residues. Germline CDR1 LNHDA, CDR2 SQIVND (reference sequence). V lost 5 bases and J 6 bases, leaving 20 bases between the germline ends.

The rearrangement uses TRBV19 and TRBJ1-6; no reliable D call. Germline V gene sequence: CDR1 LNHDA, CDR2 SQIVND (reference sequence). Deletions cut 10 bases from V and 6 bases from J, with 16 bases between. There are 14 residues in the CDR3. The CDR3 sequence is CATVLAGLNSPLHF. The DNA for the CDR3 is TGTGCCACGGTACTAGCTGGGCTTAATTCACCCCTCCACTTT.

The CDR3 sequence is CASSPDRDDGYTF. CDR3 nucleotides: TGTGCCAGTAGTCCGGACAGGGATGACGGCTACACCTTC. The rearrangement uses TRBV19 and TRBJ1-2; TRBD1 agrees at 8 bases. This CDR3 has 13 amino acids. V shed 5 bases, J shed 8 bases, and the junction held 7 bases outside the gene matches. Germline lookup yields CDR1 LNHDA and CDR2 SQIVND (reference sequence).

The rearrangement uses TRBV30 and TRBJ1-2, with 7 bases lining up with TRBD1. Trimming at V came to 4 bases and at J to 6 bases, leaving 8 bases not matched to a gene. Germline V gene lookup returns CDR1 GTSNPN and CDR2 SVGIG (reference sequence). The CDR3 extends over 13 amino acids. The chain's CDR3 is CAWMRAGGNGYTF. The CDR3 DNA sequence: TGTGCCTGGATGCGAGCAGGGGGTAATGGCTACACCTTC.

The rearrangement links TRBV27 to TRBJ2-3; 8 bases are a match to TRBD2. J gave up 0 bases and V 7 bases, and 3 bases lay outside the gene matches. The CDR3 loop spans 14 amino acids. Germline loops: CDR1 MNHEY, CDR2 SMNVEV (reference sequence). The CDR3 loop is CASTGGYSTDTQYF. CDR3 in DNA: TGTGCCAGCACGGGGGGGTATAGCACAGATACGCAGTATTTT.

This clone came up a few times. The chain has TRBV7-9 and TRBJ1-4; 7 nucleotides align to TRBD1. Germline V gene lookup returns CDR1 SEHNR and CDR2 FQNEAQ (reference sequence). The trim removed 5 bases at V and 8 bases at J, leaving 11 bases unmatched. The CDR3 covers 15 residues. DNA of the CDR3: TGTGCCAGCAGCCTATCAGGACAGGTCCGGGAAAAACTGTTTTTT. Translated: CASSLSGQVREKLFF.

This clone was picked up a small number of times. V and J are TRBV7-8 and TRBJ2-3; D not resolved. The V end lost 2 bases, the J end lost 0 bases, and 9 bases lay between the germline ends. Germline assignment: CDR1 SGHVS and CDR2 FQNEAQ. The CDR3 is 15 residues long. The CDR3 region is CASSLRETSTDTQYF. The CDR3 coding sequence is TGTGCCAGCAGCTTAAGAGAGACTAGCACAGATACGCAGTATTTT.

The V call is TRBV2, the J call TRBJ2-1, with D uncertain. In germline, CDR1 is SNHLY, CDR2 FYNNEI. This CDR3 region has 15 residues. Deletions cut 3 bases from V and 9 bases from J, with 18 bases between. Here the CDR3 reads CASSEYKRKVSEQFF. CDR3 nucleotide sequence: TGTGCCAGCAGTGAGTATAAGCGAAAGGTTAGTGAGCAGTTCTTC.